What follows are 26 T cell receptor beta chains derived from one specimen sequenced in a study of technical replicates of blood from several donors. The method was immunoSEQ multiplex PCR; TCRdb's version includes in-frame clones alone and lacks a portion of them. Of 50,000 to 80,000 clones detected, more than 75% appear once; the ten largest clones hold approximately 4.4%. Specimen: PBMCs. Every receptor here comes from a human donor in good health. Some clones in this sample may be carry-over from other donors' samples.

This sequence joins TRBV12-5 and TRBJ2-6, with 8 bases lining up with TRBD1. This CDR3 has 18 residues. Germline trimming cut 7 bases from V and 0 bases from J; bases unmatched to any gene: 11. CDR1 LGHNT and CDR2 FRNRAP come from the germline V gene. CDR3 region: CASDLPGQATSGANVLTF. The CDR3 DNA reads TGTGCTAGTGATCTACCGGGACAGGCCACCTCTGGGGCCAACGTCCTGACTTTC.

This rearrangement joins TRBV7-2 to TRBJ1-2; D perhaps matches TRBD1 (6 bases). CDR1 and CDR2 (germline): SGHTA, FQGNSA. The germline V and J ends were trimmed by 1 base and 5 bases, with 14 bases remaining between them. The CDR3 runs 15 residues. CDR3 in amino acids: CASSLVAGERYGYTF. In DNA, the CDR3 is TGTGCCAGCAGCTTAGTGGCAGGGGAGAGGTATGGCTACACCTTC.

V gene TRBV5-1 combines with J gene TRBJ2-5; TRBD2 is a possible D gene (7 bases). Looked up from germline, CDR1 is SGHRS and CDR2 is YFSETQ. The CDR3 is 15 amino acids. Between the trimmed V and J ends, which lost 4 bases and 2 bases, there was a span of 15 bases. CDR3 DNA sequence: TGCGCCAGCAGCCCACGGGGGGCGGGGCAAGAGACCCAGTACTTC. It encodes CASSPRGAGQETQYF.

This sequence joins TRBV27 and TRBJ2-1, with TRBD2 matching over 13 bases. Germline values: CDR1 MNHEY, CDR2 SMNVEV (reference sequence). The CDR3 totals 15 residues. With 6 bases clipped from V and 5 bases from J, the junction kept 4 bases outside the gene matches. The CDR3 DNA reads TGTGCCAGCAGGGTGGGACTAGCGGGGAACAATGAGCAGTTCTTC. Protein sequence: CASRVGLAGNNEQFF.

The chain carries TRBV4-3 and TRBJ2-1; 10 nucleotides align to TRBD2. V lost 0 bases, J lost 1 base, and 12 bases stayed unmatched. Germline CDR1 is LGHNA and CDR2 is YSLEER. The CDR3 extends over 20 amino acids. CDR3 protein: CASSQDLVGSGGFSYNEQFF. The DNA for the CDR3 is TGCGCCAGCAGCCAAGATCTTGTGGGTAGCGGGGGGTTTTCCTACAATGAGCAGTTCTTC.

This rearrangement joins TRBV29-1 to TRBJ1-4; 9 bases agree with TRBD1. The CDR3 totals 15 residues. V shed 1 base, J shed 7 bases, and the junction held 7 bases outside the gene matches. Germline V CDR1 and CDR2: SQVTM, ANQGSEA. DNA of the CDR3: TGCAGCGTTGAAGTTCTGGGGACAGGGATTGAAAAACTGTTTTTT. Encoded protein: CSVEVLGTGIEKLFF.

The chain employs TRBV6-5 and TRBJ1-2; D unclear. Germline lookup yields CDR1 MNHEY and CDR2 SVGAGI. This CDR3 comprises 13 residues. V was cut by 0 bases and J by 5 bases, with 7 bases left in between. Here the CDR3 reads CASSYSRVYGYTF. DNA of the CDR3: TGTGCCAGCAGTTACTCGAGGGTATATGGCTACACCTTC.

This rearrangement joins TRBV9 to TRBJ1-2; tentatively, D is TRBD1 (5 bases). CDR1 is SGDLS and CDR2 is YYNGEE in the germline V gene. The CDR3 consists of 15 residues. V lost 4 bases and J lost 1, with 14 bases in between. CDR3 region: CASSRREGRNYGYTF. The DNA for the CDR3 is TGTGCCAGCAGCAGAAGGGAGGGACGTAACTATGGCTACACCTTC.

The rearrangement joins TRBV4-3 to TRBJ2-7, with 11 bases fitting TRBD1. J lost 4 bases, V lost 4 bases, and 9 bases had no gene match. Germline values: CDR1 LGHNA, CDR2 YSLEER. CDR3 length equals 16 residues. The CDR3 nucleotides read TGCGCCAGCAGCCCCACCTCCGGGACAGGGGGGTACGAGCAGTACTTC. It specifies CASSPTSGTGGYEQYF.

The chain joins TRBV10-3 to TRBJ2-7; 13 positions agree with TRBD2. The CDR3 consists of 15 residues. Trimming cost V 6 bases and J 1 base; bases outside gene matches: 3. Per the germline V gene, CDR1 is ENHRY and CDR2 is SYGVKD. In DNA, the CDR3 is TGTGCCATCAGCCAACTAGCGGGAGGGTCCTACGAGCAGTACTTC. This encodes CAISQLAGGSYEQYF.

This clone appeared a single time. The chain joins TRBV7-6 to TRBJ2-7; the match to TRBD2 covers 7 bases. J lost 7 bases, V lost 2 bases, and 8 bases had no gene match. Germline V gene sequence: CDR1 SGHVS, CDR2 FNYEAQ. The CDR3 consists of 14 residues. The CDR3 DNA is TGTGCCAGCAGCTTAAGTCCGGGGGAGGGGGAGCAGTACTTC. This encodes CASSLSPGEGEQYF.

This clone was detected once. This chain uses TRBV4-2 with TRBJ2-1; 8 nucleotides match TRBD2. The CDR3 sequence is 16 residues long. Germline trimming cut 1 base from V and 3 bases from J; bases unmatched to any gene: 5. Germline-derived CDR1 and CDR2 are LGHNA and YNFKEQ. CDR3 sequence: CASSQAGGGNYNEQFF. CDR3 DNA sequence: TGTGCCAGCAGCCAAGCCGGCGGGGGGAACTACAATGAGCAGTTCTTC.

This chain connects TRBV29-1 to TRBJ2-2; D is undetermined. The CDR3 contains 13 residues. Germline CDR1 reads SQVTM; CDR2 reads ANQGSEA. Trimming removed 6 bases at V and 6 bases at J, with 14 bases between. CDR3 protein: CSVTVASSGELFF. CDR3 in DNA: TGCAGCGTCACAGTCGCATCATCCGGGGAGCTGTTTTTT.

The chain combines TRBV1 with TRBJ1-4; no DNA check was done on the table's D call, TRBD1. TRBV1 is classified as a pseudogene. The CDR3 is made up of 22 amino acids. CDR3 in amino acids: CTSSQEPGQGAPHGATNEKLFF. CDR3 DNA sequence: TGCACCAGCAGCCAAGAACCGGGACAGGGGGCACCCCACGGAGCAACTAATGAAAAACTGTTTTTT.

The chain employs TRBV10-3 and TRBJ2-7; D may be TRBD1 (6 bases). Germline CDR1 ENHRY, CDR2 SYGVKD. Trimming cost V 7 bases and J 0 bases, with 13 bases left between them. The CDR3 is 14 amino acids. The CDR3 loop is CAINRDGSSYEQYF. The CDR3 DNA reads as TGTGCCATCAACAGGGACGGAAGCTCCTACGAGCAGTACTTC.

The chain has TRBV9 and TRBJ1-5; 8 bases line up with TRBD1. J was trimmed by 0 bases and V by 3 bases; bases with no gene match: 2. CDR3 length: 15 amino acids. CDR1 and CDR2 (germline): SGDLS, YYNGEE. This CDR3 is CASSATGDSNQPQHF. CDR3 in DNA: TGTGCCAGCAGCGCGACAGGGGATAGCAATCAGCCCCAGCATTTT.

This clone has a single count. This chain joins TRBV7-3 and TRBJ2-1, with TRBD2 as a possible D gene (6 bases). This CDR3 region has 13 residues. Trimming shortened V by 5 bases and J by 6 bases, and 11 bases separated the two germline ends. The germline V gene encodes CDR1 SGHTA and CDR2 FQGTGA. DNA of the CDR3: TGTGCCAGCAGCGGGACTGGAACCAATGAGCAGTTCTTC. It translates to CASSGTGTNEQFF.

The rearrangement links TRBV7-9 to TRBJ2-1; 9 nucleotides match TRBD2. Germline V gene data show CDR1 as SEHNR and CDR2 as FQNEAQ (reference sequence). J gave up 7 bases and V 1 base, and 8 bases lay outside the gene matches. The CDR3 sequence is 16 residues long. The CDR3, as DNA: TGTGCCAGCAGCTTAGGCGGCGGGGGGGCCGGTAATGAGCAGTTCTTC. Protein: CASSLGGGGAGNEQFF.

V and J are TRBV5-1 and TRBJ1-2; no firm D call. Germline CDR1 is SGHRS and CDR2 is YFSETQ. CDR3 length: 13 residues. Trimming cost V 2 bases and J 4 bases, with 9 bases left between them. Here the CDR3 reads CASSLEVRYGYTF. In DNA form, the CDR3 reads TGCGCCAGCAGCTTAGAGGTGCGCTATGGCTACACCTTC.

This clone was seen once. The chain has TRBV10-2 and TRBJ2-7; the match to TRBD2 covers 8 bases. V gave up 4 bases and J gave up 3 bases; unmatched junction bases: 5. The CDR3 is 14 residues long. Germline CDR1 and CDR2: WSHSY and SAAADI. The CDR3 is CASSGTGTSYEQYF. DNA for the CDR3: TGCGCCAGCAGTGGAACCGGGACTAGCTACGAGCAGTACTTC.

This rearrangement joins TRBV7-9 to TRBJ2-7, with D maybe TRBD2 (6 bases). Trimming shortened V by 3 bases and J by 2 bases, and 17 bases separated the two germline ends. The germline V gene has CDR1 SEHNR and CDR2 FQNEAQ (reference sequence). This CDR3 has 16 residues. This CDR3 reads CASSLGPGLDTYEQYF. The CDR3 DNA reads TGTGCCAGCAGCTTGGGGCCGGGACTGGATACCTACGAGCAGTACTTC.

The chain carries TRBV27 and TRBJ1-4, with D unclear. CDR1 is MNHEY and CDR2 is SMNVEV in the germline V gene (reference sequence). Trimming removed 6 bases at V and 2 bases at J, with 10 bases between. This CDR3 spans 14 amino acids. The CDR3 sequence: CASSPTYTNEKLFF. CDR3 bases: TGTGCCAGCAGCCCAACTTATACTAATGAAAAACTGTTTTTT.

This rearrangement joins TRBV27 to TRBJ2-2, with D maybe TRBD2 (5 bases). Trimming took 6 bases from V and 5 from J, leaving 10 bases between them. The CDR3 has 13 residues. Looked up from germline, CDR1 is MNHEY and CDR2 is SMNVEV (reference sequence). In DNA form, the CDR3 reads TGTGCCAGCAGCCTGGAGGAGACCGGGGAGCTGTTTTTT. Translating gives CASSLEETGELFF.

V usage is TRBV5-7 and J usage is TRBJ2-5, with 8 bases aligning to TRBD1. TRBV5-7 is an open reading frame, and its role is uncertain. The CDR3 extends over 17 amino acids. V lost 0 bases and J lost 9; bases outside the gene matches: 16. CDR3 nucleotides: TGTGCCAGCAGCTTGGCGACGTGGGACAGGAGACCAGGGTCCCAGTACTTC. It translates to CASSLATWDRRPGSQYF.

This clone has a single count. The chain recombines TRBV19 with TRBJ2-2, with TRBD1 matching over 8 bases. After removal of 3 bases from V and 6 bases from J, the junction contained 3 bases not matched to a gene. The CDR3 has 14 amino acids. Per the germline V gene, CDR1 is LNHDA and CDR2 is SQIVND (reference sequence). In DNA, the CDR3 is TGTGCCAGTAGTATCCAACAGGGGGCCGGGGAGCTGTTTTTT. It translates to CASSIQQGAGELFF. Full variable domain (rest looked up from reference TRBV19 and TRBJ2-2): DGGITQSPKYLFRKEGQNVTLSCEQNLNHDAMYWYRQDPGQGLRLIYYSQIVNDFQKGDIAEGYSVSREKKESFPLTVTSAQKNPTAFYLCASSIQQGAGELFFGEGSRLTVL.

V and J are TRBV5-1 and TRBJ2-1, with TRBD1 identical over 10 bases. Germline lookup yields CDR1 SGHRS and CDR2 YFSETQ. This CDR3 is built from 15 residues. J was trimmed by 6 bases and V by 0 bases; bases with no gene match: 3. In DNA, the CDR3 is TGCGCCAGCAGCTTGGGGGACAGGGGCCGCAATGAGCAGTTCTTC. Translating it yields CASSLGDRGRNEQFF.